The 29 T cell receptor beta chains presented below share a single source sample, sequenced in a study of blood T cell repertoires in COVID-19. Repertoires were generated with immunoSEQ multiplex PCR, while TCRdb's copy carries only in-frame clones and drops some. The sample shows 200,000 to 300,000 clones, roughly 91% of them seen only once. The specimen was peripheral blood. These receptors all come from a woman in her 40s who had recovered from COVID-19.

The chain links TRBV6-2 or TRBV6-3 to TRBJ2-1, with a weak D call TRBD1 (6 bases). Germline CDR1 MNHEY, CDR2 SVGEGT. The CDR3 is made up of 11 amino acids. The V end was cut by 6 bases, the J end by 12 bases, with 12 bases between. The CDR3 nucleotides read TGTGCCAGCAGCCAGGGGCCGGGGCAGTTCTTC. This translates into CASSQGPGQFF.

This chain joins TRBV4-3 and TRBJ2-3, with 7 bases lining up with TRBD1. V was clipped by 3 bases and J by 0 bases; unmatched bases: 9. Germline V gene data show CDR1 as LGHNA and CDR2 as YSLEER. The CDR3 is 17 residues long. DNA for the CDR3: TGCGCCAGCAGCCAGCAGCAGGGGGTCACTAGCACAGATACGCAGTATTTT. As protein: CASSQQQGVTSTDTQYF.

The rearrangement links TRBV19 to TRBJ1-1; 10 positions agree with TRBD1. Germline V lookup: CDR1 LNHDA, CDR2 SQIVND (reference sequence). The J segment lost 0 bases and the V segment lost 4 bases, leaving 5 bases of the junction unmatched. CDR3 size: 16 residues. The chain's CDR3 is CASSTRDRGMNTEAFF. CDR3 coding DNA: TGTGCCAGTAGTACCCGGGACAGGGGAATGAACACTGAAGCTTTCTTT.

The chain combines TRBV9 with TRBJ2-1; maybe TRBD2 (5 bases). V was shortened by 4 bases and J by 4 bases, with 9 bases between the two germline ends. Germline assignment: CDR1 SGDLS and CDR2 YYNGEE. The CDR3 sequence is 13 residues long. Here the CDR3 DNA reads TGTGCCAGCAGCTCCGGACTGTACAATGAGCAGTTCTTC. It encodes CASSSGLYNEQFF.

The count of this clone is one. The rearrangement links TRBV3-1 (or the pseudogene TRBV3-2) to TRBJ1-2, with 7 bases matching TRBD1. CDR3 length equals 13 residues. V lost 6 bases and J lost 4; bases outside the gene matches: 5. CDR1 is LGHDT, CDR2 YNNKEL, per germline (reference sequence). CDR3 nucleotides: TGTGCCAGCAGTCCACAGGGGAGCTATGGCTACACCTTC. Translation: CASSPQGSYGYTF.

The chain recombines TRBV27 with TRBJ1-4; D remains unclear. The V and J ends lost 0 bases and 5 bases respectively, with 7 bases between them. This CDR3 is 14 amino acids long. Germline assignment: CDR1 MNHEY and CDR2 SMNVEV (reference sequence). Here the CDR3 reads CASSLSPLNEKLFF. CDR3 DNA sequence: TGTGCCAGCAGTTTATCTCCCCTCAATGAAAAACTGTTTTTT.

This chain links TRBV25-1 with TRBJ1-5, with D unclear. The CDR3 runs 13 residues. From germline, CDR1 is MGHDK and CDR2 SYGVNS. V was clipped by 2 bases and J by 5 bases, with 7 bases between them. CDR3 amino acids: CASSEGPHQPQHF. DNA for the CDR3: TGTGCCAGCAGTGAAGGGCCCCATCAGCCCCAGCATTTT.

The chain recombines TRBV7-9 with TRBJ1-2; TRBD1 might be the D (5 bases). The germline V and J ends were trimmed by 5 bases and 4 bases, with 11 bases remaining between them. The CDR3 length is 13 residues. Germline V gene data show CDR1 as SEHNR and CDR2 as FQNEAQ (reference sequence). Here the CDR3 DNA reads TGTGCCAGCAGCCCCATGGGGGGCTATGGCTACACCTTC. Its protein is CASSPMGGYGYTF.

A word on this clone: Mismatch with germline at one junction end may stem from a read error. The rearrangement uses TRBV7-7 and TRBJ2-5; 9 nucleotides line up with TRBD2. This CDR3 spans 16 amino acids. Germline CDR1 reads SSHAT; CDR2 reads FNYEAQ (reference sequence). Here the CDR3 reads CASSQWDSGSSETQYF. Written as DNA, the CDR3 is TGTGCTAGCAGCCAATGGGATAGCGGGAGCTCGGAGACCCAGTACTTC.

The CDR3 DNA is TGTGCCAGCAGTGTCGACAGGGGACGGCGGGCTTCACCCCTCCACTTT. This gives the protein CASSVDRGRRASPLHF. The chain links TRBV25-1 to TRBJ1-6; the match to TRBD1 covers 8 bases. J was trimmed by 9 bases and V by 4 bases; bases with no gene match: 11. This CDR3 contains 16 residues. Germline-derived CDR1 and CDR2 are MGHDK and SYGVNS.

The CDR3 DNA sequence: TGTGCCAGCAGCCCCCAGGGGGCGCGGAATTCACCCCTCCACTTT. Its protein is CASSPQGARNSPLHF. The chain carries TRBV7-9 and TRBJ1-6; 8 bases align to TRBD1. The ends lost 5 bases at V and 7 bases at J; junction bases unmatched: 7. Germline values: CDR1 SEHNR, CDR2 FQNEAQ (reference sequence). The CDR3 sequence is 15 residues long.

This chain joins TRBV6-4 and TRBJ2-7, with TRBD1 matching over 7 bases. The CDR3 has 13 amino acids. The germline V gene has CDR1 MRHNA and CDR2 SNTAGT. With 3 bases clipped from V and 1 base from J, the junction kept 0 bases outside the gene matches. The CDR3, as DNA: TGTGCCAGCAGTGAGGACAGGTCCTACGAGCAGTACGTC. It is translated as CASSEDRSYEQYV.

This clone was counted a single time. The chain combines TRBV15 with TRBJ2-1, with a possible D match to TRBD1 (6 bases). This CDR3 is built from 12 residues. Trimming left V 3 bases short and J 11 bases short, with 11 bases between. Germline V gives CDR1 LNHNV, CDR2 YYDKDF (reference sequence). This chain's CDR3 is CATSRRQGKQFF. The CDR3 DNA sequence: TGTGCCACCAGCAGGCGGCAGGGGAAGCAGTTCTTC.

The J gene is TRBJ1-3, the V gene TRBV18; D uncertain. V shed 8 bases and J shed 4 bases, with 18 bases lying between them. The CDR3 has 15 amino acids. Germline loops: CDR1 KGHSH, CDR2 LQKENI. The CDR3 DNA sequence: TGTGCCAGCCACCCGCAGGCCCGAACCGGAAACACCATATATTTT. The encoded protein is CASHPQARTGNTIYF.

The V and J genes are TRBV27 and TRBJ2-2; D remains ambiguous. CDR1 is MNHEY, CDR2 SMNVEV, per germline (reference sequence). V lost 4 bases and J 6 bases, leaving 3 bases between the germline ends. This CDR3 contains 11 residues. CDR3 sequence (DNA): TGTGCCAGCAGTTCAGCCGGGGAGCTGTTTTTT. It yields the protein CASSSAGELFF.

The V and J genes are TRBV9 and TRBJ1-4; 11 bases are shared with TRBD1. Germline-derived CDR1 and CDR2 are SGDLS and YYNGEE. This CDR3 contains 15 residues. Trimming took 4 bases from V and 7 from J; bases not matched to a gene: 6. CDR3 sequence reads: CASSRRTGGVEKLFF. The CDR3 DNA follows: TGTGCCAGCAGCCGCCGGACAGGGGGCGTTGAAAAACTGTTTTTT.

V is TRBV25-1 and J is TRBJ1-3; a possible D gene is TRBD1 (5 bases). V lost 0 bases and J lost 4, with 10 bases in between. The CDR3 covers 15 residues. Germline CDR1 reads MGHDK; CDR2 reads SYGVNS. CDR3 loop: CASSEYKGSGNTIYF. CDR3 nucleotide sequence: TGTGCCAGCAGTGAATATAAGGGGTCAGGAAACACCATATATTTT.

The rearrangement joins TRBV24-1 to TRBJ1-2; 7 bases line up with TRBD1. The CDR3 has 17 residues. CDR1 and CDR2 from the germline V gene are KGHDR and SFDVKD. V shed 3 bases, J shed 4 bases, and the junction held 13 bases outside the gene matches. CDR3 coding DNA: TGTGCCACCAGTGATCCCCTAGGACAGGAGCTAGGCTATGGCTACACCTTC. As protein: CATSDPLGQELGYGYTF.

The rearrangement joins TRBV5-5 to TRBJ2-3, with D maybe TRBD2 (5 bases). The CDR3 is 14 residues long. Per the germline V gene, CDR1 is SGHKS and CDR2 is YYEKEE (reference sequence). Trimming pared 4 bases from V and 1 base from J, leaving 10 bases between. The CDR3 region has the DNA TGTGCCAGCAGCCCCCGGGGAGGCACAGATACGCAGTATTTT. Residues: CASSPRGGTDTQYF.

The V call is TRBV5-1, the J call TRBJ2-1; 8 bases are shared with TRBD2. With 4 bases clipped from V and 0 bases from J, the junction kept 9 bases outside the gene matches. The V gene's germline CDR1 is SGHRS and CDR2 YFSETQ. This CDR3 has 17 amino acids. The CDR3 sequence: CASSTTLAASSYNEQFF. CDR3 nucleotides: TGCGCCAGCAGCACCACACTAGCGGCCAGCTCCTACAATGAGCAGTTCTTC.

The V gene is TRBV6-5, the J gene TRBJ1-2; 7 bases are shared with TRBD1. V shed 2 bases and J 4 bases; nucleotides not matched to a gene: 7. The CDR3 extends over 15 amino acids. Germline values: CDR1 MNHEY, CDR2 SVGAGI. The CDR3 DNA reads TGTGCCAGCAGTTACAAAGACAGGGTCGGCTATGGCTACACCTTC. This sequence encodes CASSYKDRVGYGYTF.

In DNA, the CDR3 is TGTGCCAGCAGCCCCGGACAGGGGCTGTTTTTT. Translation gives CASSPGQGLFF. The chain is built from TRBV6-2 or TRBV6-3 and TRBJ1-4; 9 bases line up with TRBD1. Losses at the gene ends were 6 bases for V and 14 bases for J; bases not matched to a gene: 4. Germline CDR1 MNHEY, CDR2 SVGEGT. The CDR3 extends over 11 amino acids.

The V gene is TRBV28, the J gene TRBJ2-1; unclear D gene. Germline V gene data show CDR1 as MDHEN and CDR2 as SYDVKM. Trimming removed 6 bases at V and 10 bases at J, with 13 bases between. This CDR3 has 12 amino acids. The CDR3 loop is CASSKTTGEQFF. Written as DNA, the CDR3 is TGTGCCAGCAGCAAAACTACCGGGGAGCAGTTCTTC. The full variable domain, its missing parts supplied by reference TRBV28 and TRBJ2-1, is DVKVTQSSRYLVKRTGEKVFLECVQDMDHENMFWYRQDPGLGLRLIYFSYDVKMKEKGDIPEGYSVSREKKERFSLILESASTNQTSMYLCASSKTTGEQFFGPGTRLTVL.

The V gene is TRBV19, the J gene TRBJ2-2, with D possibly TRBD2 on 5 matching bases. The CDR3 has 15 amino acids. The V end lost 1 base, the J end lost 5 bases, and 11 bases lay between the germline ends. The V gene's germline CDR1 is LNHDA and CDR2 SQIVND (reference sequence). The CDR3 bases are TGTGCCAGTAGTATAGGAGGACTCGGAACCGGGGAGCTGTTTTTT. Translating gives CASSIGGLGTGELFF.

The rearrangement joins TRBV7-3 to TRBJ1-4, with a tentative D call TRBD1 (6 bases). CDR1 and CDR2 (germline): SGHTA, FQGTGA. This CDR3 is built from 16 residues. Trimming took off 5 bases at V and 4 bases at J, with 17 bases between the two ends. CDR3 nucleotides: TGTGCCAGCAGCCCCGGGCGGGGGCGCGGTAATGAAAAACTGTTTTTT. It translates to CASSPGRGRGNEKLFF.

The genes are TRBV2 and TRBJ2-2, with 11 bases matching TRBD1. This CDR3 has 15 amino acids. V trimming: 5 bases; J trimming: 5 bases; junction bases outside the gene matches: 4. Germline lookup yields CDR1 SNHLY and CDR2 FYNNEI. Here the CDR3 reads CASSRDRGGTGELFF. The CDR3 bases are TGTGCCAGCAGTAGGGACAGGGGGGGGACCGGGGAGCTGTTTTTT.

CDR3 DNA sequence: TGTGCCAGCAGCCCCGGGGTGGAGGGGTATGGCTACACCTTC. As protein: CASSPGVEGYGYTF. The chain is built from TRBV3-1 (or the pseudogene TRBV3-2) and TRBJ1-2, with a possible D match to TRBD1 (5 bases). Trimming pared 4 bases from V and 5 bases from J, leaving 14 bases between. The CDR3 runs to 14 residues. The V gene's germline CDR1 is LGHDT and CDR2 YNNKEL (reference sequence).

The J gene is TRBJ1-4, the V gene TRBV3-1 (or the pseudogene TRBV3-2); the D gene is possibly TRBD1 (6 bases). Trimming took off 7 bases at V and 10 bases at J, with 13 bases between the two ends. The CDR3 covers 12 residues. Germline lookup yields CDR1 LGHDT and CDR2 YNNKEL (reference sequence). The CDR3 reads CASTTGGRKLFF. CDR3 bases: TGTGCCAGCACCACGGGGGGGCGAAAACTGTTTTTT.

The gene calls are TRBV6-5 and TRBJ2-3; maybe TRBD1 (6 bases). This CDR3 comprises 14 residues. Trimming removed 6 bases from V and 2 bases from J, with 12 bases in between. CDR1 is MNHEY and CDR2 is SVGAGI in the germline V gene. The CDR3 coding sequence is TGTGCCAGCAGACTGGACAGTCACACAGATACGCAGTATTTT. Its protein product is CASRLDSHTDTQYF.